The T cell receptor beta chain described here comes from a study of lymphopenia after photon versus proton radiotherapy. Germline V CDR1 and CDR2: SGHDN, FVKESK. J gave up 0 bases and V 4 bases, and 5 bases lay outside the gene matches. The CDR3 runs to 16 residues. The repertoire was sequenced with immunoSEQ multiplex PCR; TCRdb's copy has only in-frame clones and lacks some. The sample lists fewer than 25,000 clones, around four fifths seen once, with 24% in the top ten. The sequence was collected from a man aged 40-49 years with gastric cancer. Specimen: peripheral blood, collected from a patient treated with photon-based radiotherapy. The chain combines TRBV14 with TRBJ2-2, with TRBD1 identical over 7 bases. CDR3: CASSRWTGPNTGELFF. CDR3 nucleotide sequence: TGTGCCAGCAGCCGATGGACAGGACCGAACACCGGGGAGCTGTTTTTT.